The 26 T cell receptor beta chains below all came from one sample that was sequenced in a study of blood T cell repertoires in COVID-19. Clones were sequenced by immunoSEQ multiplex PCR, and TCRdb holds only the in-frame ones, with some missing. The table lists under 85,000 clones, around 90% of them singletons. The specimen was peripheral blood. These receptors all stem from a man in his 70s with acute or convalescent COVID-19.

This chain connects TRBV19 to TRBJ1-1; TRBD1 matches at 9 bases. Looked up from germline, CDR1 is LNHDA and CDR2 is SQIVND (reference sequence). The CDR3 runs 12 residues. The ends lost 6 bases at V and 9 bases at J; junction bases unmatched: 5. CDR3 coding DNA: TGTGCCAGTAGGCAGACAGGGGGGAAAGCTTTCTTT. Translating gives CASRQTGGKAFF. Supplemented by reference TRBV19 and TRBJ1-1, the full variable domain reads DGGITQSPKYLFRKEGQNVTLSCEQNLNHDAMYWYRQDPGQGLRLIYYSQIVNDFQKGDIAEGYSVSREKKESFPLTVTSAQKNPTAFYLCASRQTGGKAFFGQGTRLTVV.

The rearrangement links TRBV5-1 to TRBJ2-3, with 14 bases lining up with TRBD2. Germline lookup yields CDR1 SGHRS and CDR2 YFSETQ. The CDR3 loop spans 19 amino acids. V was pared by 4 bases and J by 4 bases, with 14 bases of the junction left unmatched. The CDR3 here is CASSHGLAGGGLGADTQYF. The CDR3 bases are TGCGCCAGCAGCCACGGACTAGCGGGGGGCGGGTTGGGCGCAGATACGCAGTATTTT.

This chain joins TRBV19 and TRBJ1-1; D not certain. V dropped 5 bases and J dropped 2 bases, with 9 bases sitting between them. This CDR3 has 13 amino acids. Germline CDR1 and CDR2: LNHDA and SQIVND (reference sequence). CDR3 region: CASSSRFNTEAFF. Written as DNA, the CDR3 is TGTGCCAGTAGTTCCCGGTTCAACACTGAAGCTTTCTTT.

The chain joins TRBV28 to TRBJ1-3, with D possibly matching TRBD1 (5 bases). Germline V gene sequence: CDR1 MDHEN, CDR2 SYDVKM. The CDR3 consists of 14 residues. V lost 8 bases and J lost 4, with 15 bases in between. The CDR3 spells CASVGATVGNTIYF. The CDR3, as DNA: TGTGCCAGCGTTGGGGCTACCGTCGGAAACACCATATATTTT.

The rearrangement links TRBV29-1 to TRBJ2-1; TRBD2 is a possible D gene (6 bases). Germline V CDR1 and CDR2: SQVTM, ANQGSEA. The CDR3 consists of 11 residues. Trimming removed 8 bases at V and 13 bases at J, with 18 bases between. This chain's CDR3 is CSFQRDSPQFF. CDR3 bases: TGCAGCTTCCAACGGGACTCTCCCCAGTTCTTC.

The gene calls are TRBV7-3 and TRBJ1-1; D ambiguous. CDR3 size: 14 residues. Between the trimmed V and J ends, which lost 0 bases and 4 bases, there was a span of 9 bases. Germline V CDR1 and CDR2: SGHTA, FQGTGA. The CDR3 DNA sequence: TGTGCCAGCAGCTTAACTCCGTTCGGCACTGAAGCTTTCTTT. Amino acids: CASSLTPFGTEAFF.

The J gene is TRBJ1-6, the V gene TRBV5-4, with D unclear. V dropped 0 bases and J dropped 8 bases, with 3 bases sitting between them. The CDR3 spans 12 residues. The V gene's germline CDR1 is SGHNT and CDR2 YYREEE (reference sequence). The CDR3 loop reads CASSLDYSPLHF. CDR3 nucleotide sequence: TGTGCCAGCAGCTTGGACTATTCACCCCTCCACTTT. The complete variable domain, with remaining parts taken from reference TRBV5-4 and TRBJ1-6, reads ETGVTQSPTHLIKTRGQQVTLRCSSQSGHNTVSWYQQALGQGPQFIFQYYREEENGRGNFPPRFSGLQFPNYSSELNVNALELDDSALYLCASSLDYSPLHFGNGTRLTVT.

The chain employs TRBV5-1 and TRBJ2-5; 9 nucleotides align to TRBD1. Germline CDR1 SGHRS, CDR2 YFSETQ. The CDR3 length is 14 residues. V was clipped by 4 bases and J by 4 bases; unmatched bases: 5. The CDR3 region is CASSVTGGRETQYF. CDR3 in DNA: TGCGCCAGCAGCGTCACAGGGGGCCGAGAGACCCAGTACTTC.

CDR3 DNA sequence: TGTGCCAGCAATTTCGACTCCGGGGAGACCCAGTACTTC. Translation gives CASNFDSGETQYF. The chain links TRBV2 to TRBJ2-5; unclear D gene. V was shortened by 7 bases and J by 5 bases, with 14 bases between the two germline ends. Germline V lookup: CDR1 SNHLY, CDR2 FYNNEI. This CDR3 region has 13 residues.

The chain carries TRBV29-1 and TRBJ2-2, with TRBD1 as a possible D gene (5 bases). The CDR3 runs 13 residues. Germline values: CDR1 SQVTM, CDR2 ANQGSEA. The ends were cut back, 3 bases at V and 6 bases at J, with 11 bases in the middle. The CDR3 sequence is CSVESGKAGELFF. The CDR3 DNA reads as TGCAGCGTTGAGTCAGGGAAGGCCGGGGAGCTGTTTTTT.

The chain couples TRBV6-6 to TRBJ2-2, with D perhaps matching TRBD1 (6 bases). CDR3 length: 15 amino acids. Between the trimmed V and J ends, which lost 0 bases and 7 bases, there was a span of 12 bases. CDR1 is MNHNY, CDR2 SVGAGI, per germline (reference sequence). CDR3 in DNA: TGTGCCAGCAGTTACTCCCAGGGGTCGGGCGGGGAGCTGTTTTTT. Its protein product is CASSYSQGSGGELFF.

This clone was recorded a few times. This chain connects TRBV19 to TRBJ1-2; tentative D call: TRBD1 (5 bases). V dropped 6 bases and J dropped 4 bases, with 18 bases sitting between them. The CDR3 spans 15 residues. Germline CDR1 reads LNHDA; CDR2 reads SQIVND (reference sequence). In DNA, the CDR3 is TGTGCCAGTAGCACCCTTATTGGACAAGGCTATGGCTACACCTTC. Residues: CASSTLIGQGYGYTF.

The V gene is TRBV5-1, the J gene TRBJ2-2; 15 bases map to TRBD2. The CDR3 covers 17 residues. CDR1 and CDR2 (germline): SGHRS, YFSETQ. V gave up 1 base and J gave up 3 bases; unmatched junction bases: 1. CDR3 bases: TGCGCCAGCAGCTTGTGGACTAGCGGGAGGGACACCGGGGAGCTGTTTTTT. Its translation is CASSLWTSGRDTGELFF.

The V gene is TRBV2, the J gene TRBJ2-1, with TRBD1 identical over 9 bases. V gave up 4 bases and J gave up 6 bases; unmatched junction bases: 16. CDR3 length: 18 residues. Germline CDR1 is SNHLY and CDR2 is FYNNEI. This chain's CDR3 is CASSGGQGIFSVSNEQFF. CDR3 DNA sequence: TGTGCCAGCAGTGGGGGACAGGGTATATTTTCGGTGTCCAATGAGCAGTTCTTC.

With respect to this clone: At one boundary the junction diverges from the germline segment, which might be a read error. The DNA of the CDR3 is TGCGCCAGCAATGAGTGGGCGAGTGAACGGACCGGGGAGCTGTTTTTT. It is translated as CASNEWASERTGELFF. The chain combines TRBV10-2 with TRBJ2-2; no definite D call. Germline values: CDR1 WSHSY, CDR2 SAAADI. This CDR3 has 16 amino acids.

There are a few counts of this clone. Other DNA sequences of this sample code for an identical CDR3. The V call is TRBV5-1, the J call TRBJ1-6, with 8 bases lining up with TRBD1. This CDR3 spans 15 amino acids. Per germline, CDR1 SGHRS and CDR2 YFSETQ. Losses at the gene ends were 2 bases for V and 5 bases for J; bases not matched to a gene: 3. CDR3 in amino acids: CASSFGQGDNSPLHF. The CDR3 DNA sequence: TGCGCCAGCAGCTTCGGACAGGGAGATAATTCACCCCTCCACTTT.

V and J are TRBV29-1 and TRBJ2-2; 9 bases line up with TRBD1. Germline values: CDR1 SQVTM, CDR2 ANQGSEA. Unmatched junction bases numbered 7, after V lost 4 bases and J lost 1 base. CDR3 size: 16 residues. The CDR3 here is CSVGGGDRVNTGELFF. Here the CDR3 DNA reads TGCAGCGTTGGAGGTGGGGACAGGGTGAACACCGGGGAGCTGTTTTTT.

The gene calls are TRBV5-8 and TRBJ1-3, with 10 positions matching TRBD1. With V trimmed by 0 bases and J by 4 bases, 4 bases remained unmatched. CDR3 size: 16 residues. Per germline, CDR1 SGHTS and CDR2 YDEGEE. For the CDR3, the DNA is TGTGCCAGCAGCTTGGTGGGACAGGGGCTCGGAAACACCATATATTTT. Translating gives CASSLVGQGLGNTIYF.

The CDR3 spells CASRTEAGGAFEQFF. CDR3 sequence (DNA): TGTGCCAGCAGGACCGAAGCGGGGGGGGCCTTTGAGCAGTTCTTC. The chain is built from TRBV6-6 and TRBJ2-1, with TRBD2 matching 10 bases. Germline V gene lookup returns CDR1 MNHNY and CDR2 SVGAGI (reference sequence). The CDR3 spans 15 residues. After removal of 6 bases from V and 9 bases from J, the junction contained 11 bases not matched to a gene.

The V call is TRBV4-1, the J call TRBJ1-6; 7 bases are shared with TRBD1. The germline V gene has CDR1 MGHRA and CDR2 YSYEKL. Trimming removed 1 base from V and 6 bases from J; junction bases left unmatched: 6. There are 16 residues in the CDR3. CDR3 DNA sequence: TGCGCCAGCAGCCAAGGCGGAGGGACAGTTAATTCACCCCTCCACTTT. This translates into CASSQGGGTVNSPLHF.

CDR3 DNA: TGTGCCAGCAGCTCGTCCCGGGAGAACACTGAAGCTTTCTTT. As protein: CASSSSRENTEAFF. V gene TRBV7-3 combines with J gene TRBJ1-1; D not resolved. Per the germline V gene, CDR1 is SGHTA and CDR2 is FQGTGA. V was pared by 4 bases and J by 1 base, with 10 bases between. CDR3 size: 14 residues.

The chain carries TRBV19 and TRBJ2-1; D is uncertain. Germline CDR1 and CDR2: LNHDA and SQIVND (reference sequence). The V end was cut by 5 bases, the J end by 6 bases, with 5 bases between. The CDR3 totals 11 residues. CDR3 amino acids: CASSRRNEQFF. Here the CDR3 DNA reads TGTGCCAGTAGTCGTCGCAATGAGCAGTTCTTC.

The rearrangement joins TRBV30 to TRBJ1-1; tentatively, D is TRBD1 (6 bases). The V gene lost 0 bases and the J gene lost 0 bases, with 11 bases spanning the gap. The germline gives CDR1 GTSNPN, CDR2 SVGIG (reference sequence). The CDR3 totals 15 residues. The CDR3 nucleotides are TGTGCCTGGAGTGTCAGGACAGCCATGAACACTGAAGCTTTCTTT. The encoded protein is CAWSVRTAMNTEAFF.

The chain joins TRBV6-5 to TRBJ1-3; D not certain. CDR1 MNHEY and CDR2 SVGAGI come from the germline V gene. The CDR3 length is 12 residues. V dropped 6 bases and J dropped 4 bases, with 7 bases sitting between them. This CDR3 is CASSQQGNTIYF. The CDR3 DNA is TGTGCCAGCAGCCAACAGGGAAACACCATATATTTT.

The V call is TRBV19, the J call TRBJ2-7, with a weak D call TRBD2 (7 bases). The CDR3 is made up of 14 amino acids. V was clipped by 6 bases and J by 0 bases, with 12 bases between them. CDR1 is LNHDA, CDR2 SQIVND, per germline (reference sequence). The CDR3 coding sequence is TGTGCCAGTAGCAAGGGGGGGAGCTCCTACGAGCAGTACTTC. Encoded protein: CASSKGGSSYEQYF.

This chain joins TRBV12-3 or TRBV12-4 and TRBJ1-4; 7 nucleotides agree with TRBD1. The length of the CDR3 is 13 residues. Unmatched junction bases numbered 4, after V lost 5 bases and J lost 7 bases. CDR3 sequence: CASSRGGSEKLFF. The CDR3 bases are TGTGCCAGCAGTAGAGGGGGCTCTGAAAAACTGTTTTTT.